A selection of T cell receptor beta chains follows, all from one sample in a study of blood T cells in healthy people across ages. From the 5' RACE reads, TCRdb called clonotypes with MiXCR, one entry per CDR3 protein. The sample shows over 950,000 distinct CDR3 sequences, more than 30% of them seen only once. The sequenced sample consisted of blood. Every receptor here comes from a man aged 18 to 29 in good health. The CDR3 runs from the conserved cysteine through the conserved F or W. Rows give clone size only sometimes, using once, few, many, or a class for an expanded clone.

CASSLVAARSYNSPLHF	few	17	TRBV7-2
CASSQERRGPFFCEQYF	NA	17	TRBV3-1
CASSLAAPYNEQFF	few	14	TRBV5-6
CASSPSSTYTQYF	NA	13	TRBV27
CASSLRFSADTQYF	NA	14	TRBV12-3/TRBV12-4
CSATPLGPSWSSYNEQFF	many	18	TRBV20-1
CASSHGQEIGNEQFF	NA	15	TRBV7-9
CASSPRDGIRYNEQYF	NA	16	TRBV7-9
CASSWTAQSTDTQYF	few	15	TRBV12-3/TRBV12-4
CASSRAGFGGTEAFF	once	15	TRBV14
CASSPTGDTYNEQYF	NA	15	TRBV12-3/TRBV12-4
CANTWTSGGNEQFF	NA	14	TRBV11-2
CASTAGVEAFF	NA	11	TRBV6-2/TRBV6-3